The rows below give T cell receptor beta chains drawn from one sample of a study of cytomegalovirus exposure and HLA in healthy donors. TCRdb's copy holds only in-frame clones and misses some; the assay was immunoSEQ multiplex PCR. The table has fewer than 140,000 clones, over 70% seen once. Input material: PBMCs. These receptors all stem from a female donor in good health and CMV-seronegative. The conserved cysteine and the conserved F or W are not part of the CDR3 here. Not all rows give a size; the values are once, few, many and, for expanded clones, a class.

cdr3_length v_call clone_size cdr3_aa
13 TRBV30 once AWSVPGGGRETQY
12 TRBV7-2 . ASSETTGQSGYT
11 TRBV30 . AFKKDWNTEAF
12 TRBV7-2 few ASSLGDLTYEQY
12 TRBV5-1 . ASSRRDQGYEQY
12 TRBV7-9 . ASSPRTSGNEQF
13 TRBV5-8 few ASSLAGTGGYEQF
12 TRBV11-3 few ASSWGQGAIEQF
13 TRBV11-3 . ASSLGPRRTDTQY
12 TRBV10-3 . AISDKSSSYEQY
14 TRBV4-2 once ASSQDRWRDLRELF
16 TRBV7-6 . ASSSPGLAGGGTDTQY
11 TRBV29-1 . SVRRVLNTEAF
13 TRBV9 once ASSVGPRGAYEQY
14 TRBV7-2 . ASSPMTRKNSYEQY
15 TRBV7-9 . ASLRSLEASYYNEQF
11 TRBV9 . ASSVTGGNEQF
13 TRBV2 . ASSEIAGPLNEQF
11 TRBV2 few ASRDRSRGEAF
9 TRBV20-1 . SLGRLNEQY
11 TRBV10-1 few ASSEIITGELF
14 TRBV7-2 . ASSLEGLAGWETQY
12 TRBV14 . ASSQVLGATEQY
14 TRBV11-2 . ASSLESGGYYNEQF
15 TRBV14 . ASSDYWGGSSYNEQF
14 TRBV10-3 once AISTNSRAGAGELF
13 TRBV30 . AWSRSGGFYETQY
15 TRBV25-1 . ASSEYRAGGPSYEQY
14 TRBV5-1 . ASSLGLAVSQETQY
12 TRBV7-5 . ARPRDSGANVLT
13 TRBV5-4 . ASSLGGTGTDTQY
17 TRBV15 once ATSTSPGTGLGPKNIQY
13 TRBV5-4 . ASRPGTGGSGELF
11 TRBV6-5 . ASRRGLNYEAF
13 TRBV30 . AWSVRERRNYGYT
16 TRBV7-3 . ASSLSGASQALTGELF